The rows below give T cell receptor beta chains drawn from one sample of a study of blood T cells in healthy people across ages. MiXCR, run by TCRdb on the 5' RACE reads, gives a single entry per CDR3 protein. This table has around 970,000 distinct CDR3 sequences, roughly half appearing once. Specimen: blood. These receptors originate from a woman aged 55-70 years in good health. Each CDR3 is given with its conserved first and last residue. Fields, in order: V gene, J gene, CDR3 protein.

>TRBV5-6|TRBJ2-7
CASRATGDRDYEQYF
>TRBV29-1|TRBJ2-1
CSVEDWRGYNEQFF
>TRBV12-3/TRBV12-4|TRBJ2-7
CASRPDRGVYEQYF
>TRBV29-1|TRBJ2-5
CSVERLRGETQYF
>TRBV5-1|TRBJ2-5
CASSLASQTETQYF
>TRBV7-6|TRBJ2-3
CASSLFSGSSDTQYF
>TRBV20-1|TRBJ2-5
CGARNSQETQYF
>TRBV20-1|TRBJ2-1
CSAARDTANEQFF
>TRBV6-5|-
CASSYQGLSYEQYF
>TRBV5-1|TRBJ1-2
CASSLVGRSDGYTF
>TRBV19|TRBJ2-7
CASSGQAYYEQYF
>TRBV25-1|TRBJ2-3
CASSEYGVEPDTQYF
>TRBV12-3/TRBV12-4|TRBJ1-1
CASSLRQGMNTEAFF
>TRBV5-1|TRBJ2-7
CASRITDRASYEQYF
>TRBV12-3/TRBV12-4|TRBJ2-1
CASSPEYNEQFF
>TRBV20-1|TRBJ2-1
CSADRSGSYNEQFF
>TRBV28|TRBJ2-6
CASSPPQGAGANVQTF
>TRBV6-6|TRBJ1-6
CASSYGSSYNSPLHF
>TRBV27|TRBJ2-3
CASSLSVNTDTQYF
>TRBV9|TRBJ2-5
CASSVARQETQYF
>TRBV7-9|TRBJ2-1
CASSFSGAVSGGPNEQFF
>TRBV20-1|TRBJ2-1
CSARAPGQGYEQFF
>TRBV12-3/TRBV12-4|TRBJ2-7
CASSPQSAPFSYEQYF
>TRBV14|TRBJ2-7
CASSQGGRQGRYEQYF
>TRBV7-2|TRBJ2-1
CASSLVSTSGSGNEQFF
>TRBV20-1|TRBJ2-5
CSAIIGLSEETQYF
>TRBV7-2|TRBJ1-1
CAGSGGTLNTEAFF
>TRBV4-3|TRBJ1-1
CASSQVTGGHTEAFF
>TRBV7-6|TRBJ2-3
CASSLGAGDADTQYF
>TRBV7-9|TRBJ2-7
CASSLEPGAYEQYF
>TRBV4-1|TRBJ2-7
CASSQETGGGYEQYF
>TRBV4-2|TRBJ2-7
CASSQDIGGPELNYEQYF
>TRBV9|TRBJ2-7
CASSRGSGDEQYF
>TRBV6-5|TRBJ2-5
CASSYVRQETQYF
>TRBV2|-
CASLRELTYEQYF
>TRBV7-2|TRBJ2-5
CAGSLRGYTSGRAEETQYF
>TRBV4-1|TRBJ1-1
CASSQKFRGDAFF
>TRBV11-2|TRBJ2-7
CASSSTGVPYEQYF
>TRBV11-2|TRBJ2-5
CASSLGAGWLETQYF
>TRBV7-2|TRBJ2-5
CASSPPRGLTDQYF
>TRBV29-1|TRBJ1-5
CSVSLGSLQPQHF
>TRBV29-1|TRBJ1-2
CSVEEGGDGYTF
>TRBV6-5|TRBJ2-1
CASSGTSEGNEQFF
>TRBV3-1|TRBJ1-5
CASSQARYGNQPQHF
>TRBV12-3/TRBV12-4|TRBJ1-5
CASSQDSHSNQPQHF